This T cell receptor (beta chain) derives from a study of graft-versus-host responses after intestinal transplantation (dated by TCRdb to the early 2020s). As for the study more broadly: The transplants that recipients got were multivisceral, liver-intestinal, or isolated intestinal. All recipients received anti-thymocyte globulin induction followed by maintenance tacrolimus and steroids for about three years. After intestinal transplantation, graft-versus-host and host-versus-graft alloreactive T cell clones in the graft, circulation and bone marrow were tracked using bulk TCR-beta CDR3 sequencing. Alloreactive clones were identified by sequencing pre-transplant mixed lymphocyte reaction products and comparing these products with unstimulated pre-transplant donor and recipient T cells. A cohort of more than 20 intestinal transplant recipients, including one retransplant, was enrolled, and a few patients lacking pretransplant specimens were excluded. Donor T cell macrochimerism was defined as a peak of at least 4% donor T cells among recipient peripheral blood mononuclear cells. Rather than going through the commercial service, samples from a few later patients were sequenced in-house on an Illumina MiSeq and processed with MiXCR.

The paper as a whole reports these results and caveats: Early after transplant, peak levels of circulating GvH clones were associated with declines in HvG clones. The relatively low number and heterogeneity of intestinal transplant patients limited the conclusions. GvH clones were detected in recipient bone marrow, and some appeared earlier in ileal mucosa or blood, consistent with an intestinal mucosal origin. High GvH to HvG T cell clonal ratios were observed in the allografts of patients with donor T cell macrochimerism.

Of note for this clone: It has no known antigen specificity. No base quality values were provided; no much bigger clone lies one nucleotide off.

Libraries were constructed by the immunoSEQ multiplex PCR assay. Adaptive Biotechnologies carried out high-throughput TCR-beta CDR3 sequencing of genomic DNA for most patients. On the authors' methods: TCR sequencing data for 18 patients were retrieved from Adaptive's ImmunoSEQ software; a few other patients were processed with MiXCR and VDJtools. CDR3 nucleotide sequences shared between donor and recipient were removed because the origin of such sequences could not be assigned. To be classed as alloreactive, a clone needed at least 2-fold expansion over unstimulated cells and a minimum CFSE-low frequency of 0.002% (template counts) or 0.001% (read counts). Clones detected in sequenced pre-transplant spleen, lymph node, or MLR CFSE-low populations of the donor or recipient were defined as mappable. The cumulative frequency of alloreactive clones was calculated as a percentage of all sequences, weighted by copy number. What TCRdb holds here is the immuneACCESS table cut down to in-frame rearrangements. Part of the clones is not present; checked against another copy, under half of the missing clones reflect an unresolved V gene, and the others are unexplained. V and J calls and clone size are those listed in that table; D and trimming were worked out from the DNA. The sample table holds 80,000 or so clones, of which around 92% were seen once. Clones ranked in the top ten supply roughly 0.66% of the sample.

Blood samples were collected up to 4 times in the first month after transplant and then at least monthly when available. The source was PBMCs, collected 98 days after intestinal transplantation. The source of this sequence is a human patient who received an intestinal transplant, so some T cells may come from the graft donor.

This receptor has the CDR3 CASSDSKLAGASQETQYF. Read as DNA, the sequence is TGTGCCAGCAGTGATTCCAAGCTAGCGGGGGCTTCCCAAGAGACCCAGTACTTC. The chain employs TRBV2 and TRBJ2-5, and 10 bases in between align with TRBD2. The germline V end is reduced by 3 bases and the J end by 1 base; junction bases left unmatched: 11. The CDR1 and CDR2 encoded by the germline V gene are SNHLY and FYNNEI. From the cysteine through the phenylalanine, the CDR3 covers 18 amino acids. Only CDR3 DNA is held: 54 bases, read in frame from base 1.